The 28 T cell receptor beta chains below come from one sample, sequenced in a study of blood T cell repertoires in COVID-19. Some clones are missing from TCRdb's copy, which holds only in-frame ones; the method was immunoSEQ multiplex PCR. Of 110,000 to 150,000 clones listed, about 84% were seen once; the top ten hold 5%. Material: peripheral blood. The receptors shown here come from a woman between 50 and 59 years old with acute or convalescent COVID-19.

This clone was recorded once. DNA for the CDR3: TGTGCCACCAGTGACCCCGGGACTAGCGATGAAGCTTTCTTT. Residues: CATSDPGTSDEAFF. The chain joins TRBV24-1 to TRBJ1-1; D is possibly TRBD1 (5 bases). The CDR3 loop spans 14 amino acids. Germline V gives CDR1 KGHDR, CDR2 SFDVKD. Trimming stripped 4 bases from V and 7 bases from J, with 15 bases between.

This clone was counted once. This chain's CDR3 is CSASILGGASNQPQHF. The CDR3, as DNA: TGCAGTGCTAGTATTTTAGGGGGCGCAAGCAATCAGCCCCAGCATTTT. The chain couples TRBV20-1 to TRBJ1-5; 7 positions match TRBD1. From germline, CDR1 is DFQATT and CDR2 SNEGSKA (reference sequence). This CDR3 comprises 16 residues. The trim removed 3 bases at V and 1 base at J, leaving 9 bases unmatched.

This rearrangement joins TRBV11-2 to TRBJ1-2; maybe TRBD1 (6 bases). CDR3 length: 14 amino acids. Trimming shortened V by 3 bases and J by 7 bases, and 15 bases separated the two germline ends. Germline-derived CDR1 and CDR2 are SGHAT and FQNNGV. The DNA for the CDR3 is TGTGCCAGCAGCTTGGGACATTTCGATCCTGGCTACACCTTC. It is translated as CASSLGHFDPGYTF.

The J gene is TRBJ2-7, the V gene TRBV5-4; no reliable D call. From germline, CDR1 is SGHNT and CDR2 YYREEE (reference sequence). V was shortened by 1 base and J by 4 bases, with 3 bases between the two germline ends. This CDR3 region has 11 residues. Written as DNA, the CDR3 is TGTGCCAGCAGCTTGCATTACGAGCAGTACTTC. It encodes CASSLHYEQYF.

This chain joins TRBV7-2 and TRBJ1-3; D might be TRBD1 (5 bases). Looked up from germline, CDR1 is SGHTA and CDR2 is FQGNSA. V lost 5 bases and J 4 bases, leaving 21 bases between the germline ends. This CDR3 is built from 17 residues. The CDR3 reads CASSHKRQRAGGNTIYF. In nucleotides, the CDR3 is TGTGCCAGCAGCCACAAGAGACAGCGGGCCGGAGGAAACACCATATATTTT.

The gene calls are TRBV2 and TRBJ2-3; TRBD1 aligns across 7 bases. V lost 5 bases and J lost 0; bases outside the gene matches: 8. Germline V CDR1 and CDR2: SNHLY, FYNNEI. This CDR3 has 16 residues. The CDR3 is CASSPLEGASTDTQYF. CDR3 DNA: TGTGCCAGCAGTCCCCTCGAGGGGGCTAGCACAGATACGCAGTATTTT.

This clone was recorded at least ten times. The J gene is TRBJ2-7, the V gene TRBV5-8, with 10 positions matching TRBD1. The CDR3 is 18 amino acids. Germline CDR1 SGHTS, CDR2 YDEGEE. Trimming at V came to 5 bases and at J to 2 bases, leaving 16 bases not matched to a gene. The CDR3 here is CASRSPSKAGTGAYEQYF. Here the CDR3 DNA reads TGTGCCAGCAGATCACCAAGTAAAGCCGGGACAGGGGCCTACGAGCAGTACTTC.

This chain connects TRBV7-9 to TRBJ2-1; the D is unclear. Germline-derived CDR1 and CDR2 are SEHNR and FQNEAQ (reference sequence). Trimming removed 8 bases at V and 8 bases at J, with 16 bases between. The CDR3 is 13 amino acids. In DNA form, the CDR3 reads TGTGCCAGCCGGCGAGGTGTAGTGGATGAGCAGTTCTTC. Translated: CASRRGVVDEQFF.

This CDR3 is CASQIEGLSAEQYF. The CDR3 DNA follows: TGTGCCAGCCAGATAGAGGGACTCTCCGCCGAGCAGTACTTC. The rearrangement joins TRBV2 to TRBJ2-7; D is perhaps TRBD2 (6 bases). CDR1 is SNHLY and CDR2 is FYNNEI in the germline V gene. The CDR3 spans 14 residues. The V end was cut by 8 bases, the J end by 6 bases, with 20 bases between.

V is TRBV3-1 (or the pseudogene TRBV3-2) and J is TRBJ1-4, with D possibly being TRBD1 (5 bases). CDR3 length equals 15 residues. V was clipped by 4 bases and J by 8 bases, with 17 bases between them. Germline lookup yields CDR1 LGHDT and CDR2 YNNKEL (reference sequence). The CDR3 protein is CASSPETASQEKLFF. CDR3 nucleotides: TGTGCCAGCAGCCCCGAGACAGCCTCCCAGGAAAAACTGTTTTTT.

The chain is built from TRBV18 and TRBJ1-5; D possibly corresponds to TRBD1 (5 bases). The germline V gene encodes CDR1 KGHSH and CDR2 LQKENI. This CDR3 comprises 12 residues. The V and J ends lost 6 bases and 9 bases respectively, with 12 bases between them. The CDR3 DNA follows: TGTGCCAGCTCCCCGGGGGATCGGCCCCAGCATTTT. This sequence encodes CASSPGDRPQHF.

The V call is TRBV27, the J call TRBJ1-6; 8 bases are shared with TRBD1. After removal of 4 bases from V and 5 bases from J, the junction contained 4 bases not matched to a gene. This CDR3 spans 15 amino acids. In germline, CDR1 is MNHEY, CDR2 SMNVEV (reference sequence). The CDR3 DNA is TGTGCCAGCAGTTCACAGGGGGGGCATAATTCACCCCTCCACTTT. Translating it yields CASSSQGGHNSPLHF.

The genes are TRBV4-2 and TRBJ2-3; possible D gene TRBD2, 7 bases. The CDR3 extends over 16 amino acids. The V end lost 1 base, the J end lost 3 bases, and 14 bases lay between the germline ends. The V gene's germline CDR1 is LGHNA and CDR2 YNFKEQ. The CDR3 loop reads CASSQGLGGATDTQYF. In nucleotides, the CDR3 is TGTGCCAGCAGCCAAGGGCTTGGGGGGGCAACAGATACGCAGTATTTT.

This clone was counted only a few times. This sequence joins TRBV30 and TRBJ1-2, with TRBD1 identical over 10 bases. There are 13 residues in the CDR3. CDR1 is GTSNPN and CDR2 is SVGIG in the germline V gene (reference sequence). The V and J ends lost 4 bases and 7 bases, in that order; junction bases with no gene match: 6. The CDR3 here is CAWTRTGGLGYTF. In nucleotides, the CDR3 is TGTGCCTGGACCCGGACAGGGGGACTTGGCTACACCTTC.

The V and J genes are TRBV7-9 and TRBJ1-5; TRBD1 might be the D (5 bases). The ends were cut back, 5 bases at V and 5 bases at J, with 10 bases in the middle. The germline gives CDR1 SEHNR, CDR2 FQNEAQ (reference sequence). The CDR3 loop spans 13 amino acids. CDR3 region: CASSGTGDQPQHF. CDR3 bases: TGTGCCAGCAGCGGGACGGGGGATCAGCCCCAGCATTTT.

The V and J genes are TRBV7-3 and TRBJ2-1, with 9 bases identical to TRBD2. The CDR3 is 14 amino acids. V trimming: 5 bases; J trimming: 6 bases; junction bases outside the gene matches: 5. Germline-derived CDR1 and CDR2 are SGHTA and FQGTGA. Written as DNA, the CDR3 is TGTGCCAGCAGCCATGGCGGGGGGGCCAATGAGCAGTTCTTC. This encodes CASSHGGGANEQFF. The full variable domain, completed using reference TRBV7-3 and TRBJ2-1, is GAGVSQTPSNKVTEKGKYVELRCDPISGHTALYWYRQSLGQGPEFLIYFQGTGAADDSGLPNDRFFAVRPEGSVSTLKIQRTERGDSAVYLCASSHGGGANEQFFGPGTRLTVL.

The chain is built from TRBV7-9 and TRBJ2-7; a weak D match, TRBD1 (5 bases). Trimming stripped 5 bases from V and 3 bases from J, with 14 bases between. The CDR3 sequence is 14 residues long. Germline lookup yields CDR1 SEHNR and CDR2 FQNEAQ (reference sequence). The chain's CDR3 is CASSLQGSVYEQYF. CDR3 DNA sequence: TGTGCCAGCAGCCTCCAGGGAAGCGTCTACGAGCAGTACTTC.

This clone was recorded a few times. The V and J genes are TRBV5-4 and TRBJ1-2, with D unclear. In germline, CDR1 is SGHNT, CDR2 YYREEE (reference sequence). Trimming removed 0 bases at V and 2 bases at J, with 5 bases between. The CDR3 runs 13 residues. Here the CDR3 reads CASSLGGNYGYTF. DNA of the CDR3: TGTGCCAGCAGCTTGGGCGGCAACTATGGCTACACCTTC.

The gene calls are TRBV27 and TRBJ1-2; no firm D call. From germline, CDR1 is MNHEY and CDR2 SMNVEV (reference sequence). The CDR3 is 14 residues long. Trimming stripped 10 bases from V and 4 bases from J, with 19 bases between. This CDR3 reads CATGSRRFAYGYTF. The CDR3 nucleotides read TGTGCCACCGGTTCGAGGAGGTTCGCCTATGGCTACACCTTC.

The CDR3 region is CASRNNPGQRTEAFF. CDR3 nucleotides: TGTGCCAGCAGAAATAACCCGGGACAAAGGACTGAAGCTTTCTTT. The V call is TRBV2, the J call TRBJ1-1; D is perhaps TRBD1 (6 bases). Germline CDR1 reads SNHLY; CDR2 reads FYNNEI. This CDR3 comprises 15 residues. The V end was cut by 6 bases, the J end by 5 bases, with 19 bases between.

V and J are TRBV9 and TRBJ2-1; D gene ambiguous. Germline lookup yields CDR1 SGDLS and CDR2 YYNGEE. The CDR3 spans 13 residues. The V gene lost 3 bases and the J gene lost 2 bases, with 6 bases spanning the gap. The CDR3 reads CASSAIPYNEQFF. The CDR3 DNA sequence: TGTGCCAGCAGCGCTATTCCCTACAATGAGCAGTTCTTC.

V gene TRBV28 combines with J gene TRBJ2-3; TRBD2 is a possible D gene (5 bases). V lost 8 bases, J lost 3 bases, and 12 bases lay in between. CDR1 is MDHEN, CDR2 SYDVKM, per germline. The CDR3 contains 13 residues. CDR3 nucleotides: TGTGCCAGCGAGGGCACTAATACAGATACGCAGTATTTT. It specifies CASEGTNTDTQYF.

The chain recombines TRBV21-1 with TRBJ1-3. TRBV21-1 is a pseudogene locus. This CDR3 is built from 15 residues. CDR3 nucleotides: TGTGCCAGCAGCAAAGTCGGGAACACTGGAAACACCATATATTTT. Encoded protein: CASSKVGNTGNTIYF.

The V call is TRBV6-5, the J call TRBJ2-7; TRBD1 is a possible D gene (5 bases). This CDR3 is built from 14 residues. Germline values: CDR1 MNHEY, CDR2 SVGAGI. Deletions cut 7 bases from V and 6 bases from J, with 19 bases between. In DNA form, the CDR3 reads TGTGCCAGCACCCCAAACAGGTCCCGTCGCGAGCAGTACTTC. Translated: CASTPNRSRREQYF.

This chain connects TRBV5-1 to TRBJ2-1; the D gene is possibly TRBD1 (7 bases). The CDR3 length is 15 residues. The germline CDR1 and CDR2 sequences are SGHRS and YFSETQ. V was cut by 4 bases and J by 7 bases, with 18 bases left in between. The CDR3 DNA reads TGCGCCAGCAGCCCGGCCAGGGGGGCCTCTAATGAGCAGTTCTTC. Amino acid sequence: CASSPARGASNEQFF. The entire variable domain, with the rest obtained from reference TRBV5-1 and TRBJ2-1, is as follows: KAGVTQTPRYLIKTRGQQVTLSCSPISGHRSVSWYQQTPGQGLQFLFEYFSETQRNKGNFPGRFSGRQFSNSRSEMNVSTLELGDSALYLCASSPARGASNEQFFGPGTRLTVL.

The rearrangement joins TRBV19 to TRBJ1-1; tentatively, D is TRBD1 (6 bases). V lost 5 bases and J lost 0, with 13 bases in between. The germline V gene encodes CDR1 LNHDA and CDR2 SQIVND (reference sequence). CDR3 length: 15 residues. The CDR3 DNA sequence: TGTGCCAGTAGTCCCCAGGGGATTATGAACACTGAAGCTTTCTTT. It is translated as CASSPQGIMNTEAFF.

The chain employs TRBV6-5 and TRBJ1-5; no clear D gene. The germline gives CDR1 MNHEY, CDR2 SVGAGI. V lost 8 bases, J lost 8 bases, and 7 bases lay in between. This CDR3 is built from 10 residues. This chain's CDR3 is CASGLEPQHF. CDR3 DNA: TGTGCCAGCGGTTTAGAGCCCCAGCATTTT.

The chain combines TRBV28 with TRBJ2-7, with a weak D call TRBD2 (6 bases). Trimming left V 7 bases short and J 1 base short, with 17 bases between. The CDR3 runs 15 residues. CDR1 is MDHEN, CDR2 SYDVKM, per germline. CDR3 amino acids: CASIPGGRSSYEQYF. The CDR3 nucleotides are TGTGCCAGCATTCCTGGGGGGAGATCGTCCTACGAGCAGTACTTC. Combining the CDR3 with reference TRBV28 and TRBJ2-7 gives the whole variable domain DVKVTQSSRYLVKRTGEKVFLECVQDMDHENMFWYRQDPGLGLRLIYFSYDVKMKEKGDIPEGYSVSREKKERFSLILESASTNQTSMYLCASIPGGRSSYEQYFGPGTRLTVT.